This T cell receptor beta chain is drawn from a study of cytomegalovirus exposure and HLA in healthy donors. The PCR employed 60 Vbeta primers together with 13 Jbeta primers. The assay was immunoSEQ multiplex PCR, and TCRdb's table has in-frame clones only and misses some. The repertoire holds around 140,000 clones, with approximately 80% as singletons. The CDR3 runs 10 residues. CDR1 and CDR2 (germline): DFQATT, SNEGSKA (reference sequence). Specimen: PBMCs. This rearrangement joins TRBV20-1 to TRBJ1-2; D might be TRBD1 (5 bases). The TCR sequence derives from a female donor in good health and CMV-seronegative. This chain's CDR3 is CSSRVGGYTF. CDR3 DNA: TGCAGCAGCAGGGTGGGAGGCTACACCTTC.